The next 26 T cell receptor beta chains were all read from a single sample in a study of cytomegalovirus exposure and HLA in healthy donors. Researchers ran the PCR with 60 Vbeta and 13 Jbeta primers. Only in-frame clones appear in the TCRdb table, and some are missing; sequencing was by immunoSEQ multiplex PCR. Seen in this sample are about 200,000 clones; the ten most common clones hold around 0.95%. The sequencing input was PBMCs. These receptors came from a woman aged 25 to 39 in good health and CMV-seropositive.

The chain couples TRBV12-5 to TRBJ2-7; the match to TRBD2 covers 7 bases. This CDR3 is built from 13 residues. J was trimmed by 7 bases and V by 2 bases; bases with no gene match: 5. CDR1 is LGHNT, CDR2 FRNRAP, per germline. CDR3 in DNA: TGTGCTAGTGGTTTGACCGGGACTACGGAGCAGTACTTC. Residues: CASGLTGTTEQYF. The full variable domain, in which reference TRBV12-5 and TRBJ2-7 provide the parts outside the CDR3, is DARVTQTPRHKVTEMGQEVTMRCQPILGHNTVFWYRQTMMQGLELLAYFRNRAPLDDSGMPKDRFSAEMPDATLATLKIQPSEPRDSAVYFCASGLTGTTEQYFGPGTRLTVT.

This chain connects TRBV6-5 to TRBJ1-2, with TRBD1 identical over 10 bases. Trimming at V came to 0 bases and at J to 5 bases, leaving 3 bases not matched to a gene. The germline CDR1 and CDR2 sequences are MNHEY and SVGAGI. CDR3 length equals 15 residues. The CDR3 DNA reads TGTGCCAGCAGTTACTCGAGACAGGGGGCGTATGGCTACACCTTC. Translation: CASSYSRQGAYGYTF.

This chain uses TRBV5-1 with TRBJ1-2; possibly TRBD1 for D (5 bases). The germline V and J ends were trimmed by 0 bases and 8 bases, with 14 bases remaining between them. This CDR3 has 14 amino acids. The V gene's germline CDR1 is SGHRS and CDR2 YFSETQ. CDR3 DNA sequence: TGCGCCAGCAGCTTGGTTGTGGGGACTAGCGGCTACACCTTC. Encoded protein: CASSLVVGTSGYTF. The entire variable domain, with the rest obtained from reference TRBV5-1 and TRBJ1-2, is as follows: KAGVTQTPRYLIKTRGQQVTLSCSPISGHRSVSWYQQTPGQGLQFLFEYFSETQRNKGNFPGRFSGRQFSNSRSEMNVSTLELGDSALYLCASSLVVGTSGYTFGSGTRLTVV.

This chain links TRBV4-3 with TRBJ2-7; the D gene is possibly TRBD2 (6 bases). The CDR3 extends over 15 amino acids. CDR1 is LGHNA and CDR2 is YSLEER in the germline V gene. V was pared by 1 base and J by 1 base, with 11 bases between. The DNA of the CDR3 is TGCGCCAGCAGCCAAGTGCTAGCGAATTCCTACGAGCAGTACTTC. Translating gives CASSQVLANSYEQYF.

This chain joins TRBV29-1 and TRBJ2-2, with 7 positions matching TRBD2. Losses at the gene ends were 7 bases for V and 3 bases for J; bases not matched to a gene: 8. This CDR3 spans 14 amino acids. Germline V CDR1 and CDR2: SQVTM, ANQGSEA. CDR3 in amino acids: CSGGRVAYTGELFF. Written as DNA, the CDR3 is TGCAGCGGGGGGAGGGTAGCCTACACCGGGGAGCTGTTTTTT.

The J gene is TRBJ2-5, the V gene TRBV10-1; weak D call: TRBD1 (5 bases). The J call is in doubt because the DNA end fits TRBJ2-7 better. Per germline, CDR1 WNHNN and CDR2 SYGVQD (reference sequence). This CDR3 spans 17 amino acids. The CDR3: CASSEVIWWGSTYEQYF. CDR3 coding DNA: TGCGCCAGCAGTGAGGTGATCTGGTGGGGCAGTACCTACGAGCAGTACTTC.

The chain couples TRBV2 to TRBJ2-7; TRBD2 agrees at 8 bases. V trimming: 6 bases; J trimming: 0 bases; junction bases outside the gene matches: 4. This CDR3 is built from 14 residues. Per the germline V gene, CDR1 is SNHLY and CDR2 is FYNNEI. The CDR3 bases are TGTGCCAGCAGCCCTAGCGGGTTCTCCTACGAGCAGTACTTC. Protein: CASSPSGFSYEQYF.

The V call is TRBV5-1, the J call TRBJ2-3; 10 bases fit TRBD1. V gave up 4 bases and J gave up 6 bases; unmatched junction bases: 20. CDR3 length equals 19 residues. Germline V gene data show CDR1 as SGHRS and CDR2 as YFSETQ. As DNA, the CDR3 is TGCGCCAGCAGCCTGCTACCCGCACCTCGGGACAGGGGTGGGGATACGCAGTATTTT. Translation gives CASSLLPAPRDRGGDTQYF.

This chain uses TRBV2 with TRBJ1-1, with 7 bases aligning to TRBD1. There are 11 residues in the CDR3. Germline loops: CDR1 SNHLY, CDR2 FYNNEI. J lost 8 bases, V lost 8 bases, and 5 bases had no gene match. The CDR3 DNA sequence: TGTGCCAGCTTGGGACAGTTAGAAGCTTTCTTT. Its translation is CASLGQLEAFF.

The chain uses TRBV6-6 and TRBJ2-7, with 9 nucleotides matching TRBD1. The CDR3 runs 16 residues. V dropped 0 bases and J dropped 3; count of bases not matched to a gene: 6. Germline V lookup: CDR1 MNHNY, CDR2 SVGAGI (reference sequence). CDR3 bases: TGTGCCAGCAGTTACTCCTACGACAGGGGGGGCTACGAGCAGTACTTC. It specifies CASSYSYDRGGYEQYF.

Here the CDR3 reads CASSLGGFGYTF. The CDR3 DNA sequence: TGTGCCAGCAGCTTGGGCGGGTTTGGCTACACCTTC. The chain is built from TRBV5-6 and TRBJ1-2; no clear D. The CDR3 is 12 residues long. V was trimmed by 0 bases and J by 7 bases, leaving 7 bases between them. The germline V gene has CDR1 SGHDT and CDR2 YYEEEE.

The CDR3 region has the DNA TGCAGCCAGGATAGCGGGAGGAACAACACCGGGGAGCTGTTTTTT. Amino acids: CSQDSGRNNTGELFF. The chain combines TRBV29-1 with TRBJ2-2; 10 nucleotides match TRBD2. This CDR3 has 15 residues. V lost 8 bases to trimming and J lost 2 bases; unmatched junction nucleotides: 8. CDR1 SQVTM and CDR2 ANQGSEA come from the germline V gene.

The gene calls are TRBV7-9 and TRBJ2-3, with D possibly TRBD2 on 5 matching bases. The V and J ends lost 5 bases and 2 bases respectively, with 11 bases between them. CDR1 and CDR2 (germline): SEHNR, FQNEAQ (reference sequence). CDR3 size: 14 residues. The CDR3 region is CASSRTANTDTQYF. The CDR3, as DNA: TGTGCCAGCAGCAGGACTGCTAACACAGATACGCAGTATTTT.

The gene calls are TRBV27 and TRBJ2-2, with 7 nucleotides matching TRBD1. Germline CDR1 is MNHEY and CDR2 is SMNVEV (reference sequence). This CDR3 has 15 residues. The trim removed 5 bases at V and 6 bases at J, leaving 9 bases unmatched. This chain's CDR3 is CASSRDRVGAGELFF. In DNA form, the CDR3 reads TGTGCCAGCAGTCGGGACAGAGTTGGGGCCGGGGAGCTGTTTTTT.

The chain combines TRBV10-3 with TRBJ2-3, with a tentative D call TRBD2 (6 bases). The germline V gene has CDR1 ENHRY and CDR2 SYGVKD. The CDR3 is 18 residues long. Trimming shortened V by 2 bases and J by 2 bases, and 20 bases separated the two germline ends. CDR3 nucleotides: TGTGCCATCAGTGAGCTTGGAGGGCTACAGAACCCCACAGATACGCAGTATTTT. It codes for CAISELGGLQNPTDTQYF.

Comment on this clone: Other DNA sequences of this sample code for an identical CDR3. V gene TRBV2 combines with J gene TRBJ2-2; 8 nucleotides line up with TRBD1. This CDR3 comprises 14 residues. The germline gives CDR1 SNHLY, CDR2 FYNNEI. V dropped 5 bases and J dropped 5; count of bases not matched to a gene: 4. CDR3 DNA sequence: TGTGCCAGCAGTCCACGGACAGGGACCGGGGAGCTGTTTTTT. Protein sequence: CASSPRTGTGELFF.

The chain is built from TRBV5-4 and TRBJ2-1; TRBD2 is a possible D gene (6 bases). The germline V and J ends were trimmed by 0 bases and 5 bases, with 12 bases remaining between them. In germline, CDR1 is SGHNT, CDR2 YYREEE (reference sequence). The CDR3 has 15 residues. The CDR3 nucleotides are TGTGCCAGCAGCTTGGGTCTAGCGATTGACAATGAGCAGTTCTTC. Its translation: CASSLGLAIDNEQFF.

This rearrangement joins TRBV5-5 to TRBJ1-1; D is possibly TRBD1 (5 bases). The CDR3 contains 14 residues. Germline V gene sequence: CDR1 SGHKS, CDR2 YYEKEE (reference sequence). V dropped 0 bases and J dropped 4 bases, with 10 bases sitting between them. This CDR3 is CASSLGGQGTEAFF. CDR3 nucleotide sequence: TGTGCCAGCAGCTTGGGTGGTCAGGGCACTGAAGCTTTCTTT.

This rearrangement joins TRBV4-1 to TRBJ1-2; the match to TRBD1 covers 8 bases. Germline-derived CDR1 and CDR2 are MGHRA and YSYEKL. This CDR3 comprises 15 residues. The junction had 4 bases not matched to a gene; V was cut back by 3 bases and J by 1 base. DNA for the CDR3: TGCGCCAGCAGCCAGGGACAGGTCTATAACTATGGCTACACCTTC. Its translation: CASSQGQVYNYGYTF.

The rearrangement links TRBV5-1 to TRBJ1-2, with 8 bases aligning to TRBD1. Germline CDR1 reads SGHRS; CDR2 reads YFSETQ. Losses at the gene ends were 0 bases for V and 5 bases for J; bases not matched to a gene: 3. The CDR3 consists of 14 residues. The CDR3 sequence: CASSLEDRVYGYTF. The CDR3 nucleotides are TGCGCCAGCAGCTTGGAGGACAGGGTTTATGGCTACACCTTC. Using reference TRBV5-1 and TRBJ1-2 for the parts outside the CDR3, the full variable domain is KAGVTQTPRYLIKTRGQQVTLSCSPISGHRSVSWYQQTPGQGLQFLFEYFSETQRNKGNFPGRFSGRQFSNSRSEMNVSTLELGDSALYLCASSLEDRVYGYTFGSGTRLTVV.

This rearrangement joins TRBV5-5 to TRBJ1-1, with TRBD1 identical over 7 bases. The CDR3 is made up of 14 amino acids. Per the germline V gene, CDR1 is SGHKS and CDR2 is YYEKEE (reference sequence). The V segment lost 4 bases and the J segment 1 base; nucleotides outside the gene matches: 4. CDR3 in DNA: TGTGCCAGCAGCGTGGGACAGCAGAACACTGAAGCTTTCTTT. It specifies CASSVGQQNTEAFF.

The gene calls are TRBV5-1 and TRBJ2-7; possibly TRBD2 for D (6 bases). The germline gives CDR1 SGHRS, CDR2 YFSETQ. The CDR3 runs to 15 residues. Trimming took 1 base from V and 3 from J, leaving 14 bases between them. CDR3 nucleotides: TGCGCCAGCAGCTTGACCGGGACTGCCGTCTACGAGCAGTACTTC. It yields the protein CASSLTGTAVYEQYF.

The V gene is TRBV2, the J gene TRBJ2-5; D not resolved. Germline CDR1 is SNHLY and CDR2 is FYNNEI. The CDR3 has 12 residues. Trimming left V 4 bases short and J 7 bases short, with 10 bases between. In DNA, the CDR3 is TGTGCCAGCAGTGTTGTTAGTGGGACCCAGTACTTC. It translates to CASSVVSGTQYF. The full variable domain, in which reference TRBV2 and TRBJ2-5 provide the parts outside the CDR3, is EPEVTQTPSHQVTQMGQEVILRCVPISNHLYFYWYRQILGQKVEFLVSFYNNEISEKSEIFDDQFSVERPDGSNFTLKIRSTKLEDSAMYFCASSVVSGTQYFGPGTRLLVL.

The J gene is TRBJ1-1, the V gene TRBV2; D is perhaps TRBD1 (5 bases). The ends were cut back, 6 bases at V and 4 bases at J, with 15 bases in the middle. Germline V lookup: CDR1 SNHLY, CDR2 FYNNEI. This CDR3 comprises 14 residues. CDR3 bases: TGTGCCAGCAGACTAAGTGGGGGGACCACTGAAGCTTTCTTT. The encoded protein is CASRLSGGTTEAFF.

The CDR3 DNA sequence: TGTGCCAGCAGCCTGGGGGGGGCTGGGGCCAACGTCCTGACTTTC. Its protein is CASSLGGAGANVLTF. The chain couples TRBV28 to TRBJ2-6; 7 bases line up with TRBD2. Germline CDR1 and CDR2: MDHEN and SYDVKM. The ends lost 6 bases at V and 2 bases at J; junction bases unmatched: 4. The CDR3 totals 15 residues.

The J gene is TRBJ2-3, the V gene TRBV5-1; 8 nucleotides line up with TRBD1. The CDR3 extends over 16 amino acids. Germline-derived CDR1 and CDR2 are SGHRS and YFSETQ. The J segment lost 4 bases and the V segment lost 4 bases, leaving 11 bases of the junction unmatched. The CDR3 nucleotides read TGCGCCAGCAGCACGGGACAGGTCTTCGATGCAGATACGCAGTATTTT. Its protein is CASSTGQVFDADTQYF. The full variable domain, in which reference TRBV5-1 and TRBJ2-3 provide the parts outside the CDR3, is KAGVTQTPRYLIKTRGQQVTLSCSPISGHRSVSWYQQTPGQGLQFLFEYFSETQRNKGNFPGRFSGRQFSNSRSEMNVSTLELGDSALYLCASSTGQVFDADTQYFGPGTRLTVL.